This entry lists 25 T cell receptor beta chains sequenced from one sample in a study of cytomegalovirus exposure and HLA in healthy donors. Amplification used 60 Vbeta primers and 13 Jbeta primers. Method: immunoSEQ multiplex PCR; TCRdb's copy keeps in-frame clones and lacks some. This table holds 120,000 or so clones, 74% found once. What was sequenced was PBMCs. These receptors were collected from a middle-aged man in good health and CMV-seropositive.

This clone was observed a handful of times. In DNA, the CDR3 is TGTGCCAGCAGCCCCGGACAGTACTATGGCTACACCTTC. Translation gives CASSPGQYYGYTF. This sequence joins TRBV5-5 and TRBJ1-2, with TRBD1 as a possible D gene (6 bases). Germline V CDR1 and CDR2: SGHKS, YYEKEE (reference sequence). The CDR3 loop spans 13 amino acids. Trimming took off 4 bases at V and 3 bases at J, with 10 bases between the two ends.

The V and J genes are TRBV19 and TRBJ2-7; no clear D. The V gene's germline CDR1 is LNHDA and CDR2 SQIVND (reference sequence). CDR3 length: 14 amino acids. Between the trimmed V and J ends, which lost 3 bases and 0 bases, there was a span of 9 bases. The CDR3 DNA sequence: TGTGCCAGTAGTATCCCAGGAAACTCCTACGAGCAGTACTTC. Its protein is CASSIPGNSYEQYF.

The rearrangement links TRBV9 to TRBJ2-2; 8 nucleotides line up with TRBD1. The CDR3 is 14 amino acids. J gave up 2 bases and V 5 bases, and 2 bases lay outside the gene matches. Germline assignment: CDR1 SGDLS and CDR2 YYNGEE. CDR3 sequence (DNA): TGTGCCAGCAGTCAGGGGGCTAACACCGGGGAGCTGTTTTTT. It yields the protein CASSQGANTGELFF.

V gene TRBV5-4 combines with J gene TRBJ1-2, with D tentatively TRBD1 (6 bases). Germline V gene data show CDR1 as SGHNT and CDR2 as YYREEE (reference sequence). Trimming removed 4 bases from V and 3 bases from J, with 19 bases in between. The CDR3 extends over 16 amino acids. The CDR3 sequence: CASSHGGTFEHYGYTF. CDR3 nucleotide sequence: TGTGCCAGCAGCCATGGGGGCACGTTTGAGCACTATGGCTACACCTTC. The whole variable domain, remainder taken from reference TRBV5-4 and TRBJ1-2, is ETGVTQSPTHLIKTRGQQVTLRCSSQSGHNTVSWYQQALGQGPQFIFQYYREEENGRGNFPPRFSGLQFPNYSSELNVNALELDDSALYLCASSHGGTFEHYGYTFGSGTRLTVV.

The chain combines TRBV2 with TRBJ1-3; 8 nucleotides align to TRBD1. This CDR3 is 15 amino acids long. The V segment lost 2 bases and the J segment 2 bases; nucleotides outside the gene matches: 2. Germline-derived CDR1 and CDR2 are SNHLY and FYNNEI. CDR3 sequence (DNA): TGTGCCAGCAGTGAACGACAGGGGACTGGAAACACCATATATTTT. Translated: CASSERQGTGNTIYF.

The V call is TRBV5-1, the J call TRBJ2-3; possible D gene TRBD2, 7 bases. The CDR3 loop spans 14 amino acids. The germline CDR1 and CDR2 sequences are SGHRS and YFSETQ. V lost 5 bases to trimming and J lost 5 bases, with 15 bases between them. CDR3 bases: TGCGCCAGCAGGTGGGGGGGGGCGAAAGATACGCAGTATTTT. This gives the protein CASRWGGAKDTQYF.

This clone was observed a handful of times. The chain combines TRBV7-3 with TRBJ2-5; 10 nucleotides agree with TRBD1. From germline, CDR1 is SGHTA and CDR2 FQGTGA. The CDR3 totals 15 residues. The trim removed 5 bases at V and 5 bases at J, leaving 8 bases unmatched. The CDR3 here is CASSPGDRGGETQYF. The CDR3 DNA follows: TGTGCCAGCAGCCCGGGGGACAGGGGAGGGGAGACCCAGTACTTC.

The V call is TRBV4-2, the J call TRBJ2-2; 11 bases agree with TRBD2. The CDR3 covers 18 residues. CDR1 is LGHNA and CDR2 is YNFKEQ in the germline V gene. The J segment lost 5 bases and the V segment lost 2 bases, leaving 10 bases of the junction unmatched. This chain's CDR3 is CASSQFIGTSGRTGELFF. CDR3 DNA: TGTGCCAGCAGCCAATTCATTGGGACTAGCGGACGAACCGGGGAGCTGTTTTTT.

The V and J genes are TRBV29-1 and TRBJ1-4; D gene unclear. CDR3 size: 11 residues. V was trimmed by 1 base and J by 10 bases, leaving 7 bases between them. CDR1 and CDR2 (germline): SQVTM, ANQGSEA. For the CDR3, the DNA is TGCAGCGTTGAAGTCGGTGGAAAACTGTTTTTT. Translated: CSVEVGGKLFF.

CDR3 region: CASSLGLAIETQYF. DNA for the CDR3: TGTGCCAGCAGCTTAGGATTAGCAATAGAGACCCAGTACTTC. J is TRBJ2-5 and V is TRBV7-9; D remains unclear. The CDR3 consists of 14 residues. Germline V CDR1 and CDR2: SEHNR, FQNEAQ (reference sequence). V was cut by 1 base and J by 4 bases, with 10 bases left in between.

This clone appeared a few times. The chain is built from TRBV5-1 and TRBJ2-2, with 8 bases identical to TRBD1. The V segment lost 2 bases and the J segment 3 bases; nucleotides outside the gene matches: 6. This CDR3 is 16 amino acids long. The germline V gene encodes CDR1 SGHRS and CDR2 YFSETQ. This CDR3 reads CASSLGQGPDTGELFF. The CDR3 bases are TGCGCCAGCAGCTTAGGACAGGGACCTGACACCGGGGAGCTGTTTTTT.

The rearrangement joins TRBV30 to TRBJ2-7, with 9 bases that match TRBD1. Germline lookup yields CDR1 GTSNPN and CDR2 SVGIG (reference sequence). The CDR3 extends over 15 amino acids. V dropped 2 bases and J dropped 2; count of bases not matched to a gene: 7. This CDR3 is CAWSPPGTGTYEQYF. CDR3 DNA sequence: TGTGCCTGGAGTCCTCCCGGGACAGGGACCTACGAGCAGTACTTC.

Only a few counts were recorded for this clone. The J gene is TRBJ2-7, the V gene TRBV28, with TRBD1 matching over 7 bases. Germline V CDR1 and CDR2: MDHEN, SYDVKM. Unmatched junction bases numbered 8, after V lost 6 bases and J lost 0 bases. This CDR3 has 15 residues. CDR3 loop: CASSVQGVSSYEQYF. The CDR3 coding sequence is TGTGCCAGCAGCGTCCAGGGGGTAAGCTCCTACGAGCAGTACTTC.

This chain joins TRBV5-1 and TRBJ2-2; TRBD1 matches at 7 bases. From germline, CDR1 is SGHRS and CDR2 YFSETQ. The V and J ends lost 0 bases and 1 base, in that order; junction bases with no gene match: 0. There are 15 residues in the CDR3. The CDR3: CASSLGDRNTGELFF. The CDR3 DNA is TGCGCCAGCAGCTTGGGGGACAGGAACACCGGGGAGCTGTTTTTT.

This chain joins TRBV14 and TRBJ2-7, with D perhaps TRBD2 (5 bases). The germline V and J ends were trimmed by 1 base and 4 bases, with 17 bases remaining between them. This CDR3 comprises 16 residues. CDR1 is SGHDN, CDR2 FVKESK, per germline. The CDR3 loop is CASSQAVPAGGYEQYF. The CDR3 DNA reads TGTGCCAGCAGCCAAGCGGTGCCGGCAGGAGGATACGAGCAGTACTTC.

This clone showed up just a few times. This chain connects TRBV5-4 to TRBJ2-5; no definite D call. The CDR3 spans 15 residues. Trimming took 3 bases from V and 1 from J, leaving 13 bases between them. CDR1 is SGHNT and CDR2 is YYREEE in the germline V gene (reference sequence). The CDR3 coding sequence is TGTGCCAGCAGCTCAAGACGAGACTTCCAAGAGACCCAGTACTTC. It codes for CASSSRRDFQETQYF. Drawing the rest from reference TRBV5-4 and TRBJ2-5, the complete variable domain is ETGVTQSPTHLIKTRGQQVTLRCSSQSGHNTVSWYQQALGQGPQFIFQYYREEENGRGNFPPRFSGLQFPNYSSELNVNALELDDSALYLCASSSRRDFQETQYFGPGTRLLVL.

In this sample, this clone turned up a few times. The J gene is TRBJ1-2, the V gene TRBV27; 7 bases are shared with TRBD1. Germline V CDR1 and CDR2: MNHEY, SMNVEV (reference sequence). The length of the CDR3 is 13 residues. The trim removed 2 bases at V and 8 bases at J, leaving 5 bases unmatched. CDR3 region: CASSLNDREGYTF. The CDR3 coding sequence is TGTGCCAGCAGTTTAAACGACAGGGAAGGCTACACCTTC.

The chain's CDR3 is CASSLFGTGGNEQFF. The DNA of the CDR3 is TGTGCCAGCAGCTTGTTCGGGACAGGGGGCAATGAGCAGTTCTTC. This sequence joins TRBV7-8 and TRBJ2-1; 11 nucleotides agree with TRBD1. V shed 3 bases and J 6 bases; nucleotides not matched to a gene: 4. Germline lookup yields CDR1 SGHVS and CDR2 FQNEAQ. This CDR3 spans 15 amino acids.

This clone occurred a few times. The chain carries TRBV4-3 and TRBJ2-1; D gene ambiguous. V lost 4 bases, J lost 0 bases, and 16 bases lay in between. The CDR3 contains 17 residues. The germline gives CDR1 LGHNA, CDR2 YSLEER. This CDR3 is CASSPGIDGSSYNEQFF. CDR3 bases: TGCGCCAGCAGCCCAGGAATTGACGGAAGCTCCTACAATGAGCAGTTCTTC.

V usage is TRBV19 and J usage is TRBJ1-5, with 7 bases lining up with TRBD1. The germline V gene has CDR1 LNHDA and CDR2 SQIVND (reference sequence). V lost 1 base to trimming and J lost 4 bases; unmatched junction nucleotides: 4. The CDR3 is 15 amino acids. The CDR3 DNA sequence: TGTGCCAGTAGTATAGGGCCAGGGGGAAATCAGCCCCAGCATTTT. Its protein product is CASSIGPGGNQPQHF.

The rearrangement uses TRBV19 and TRBJ1-5; the D is unclear. This CDR3 contains 12 residues. The ends were cut back, 4 bases at V and 7 bases at J, with 8 bases in the middle. Per the germline V gene, CDR1 is LNHDA and CDR2 is SQIVND (reference sequence). The CDR3 loop reads CASSRGPQPQHF. DNA for the CDR3: TGTGCCAGTAGTAGAGGGCCCCAGCCCCAGCATTTT. Supplemented by reference TRBV19 and TRBJ1-5, the full variable domain reads DGGITQSPKYLFRKEGQNVTLSCEQNLNHDAMYWYRQDPGQGLRLIYYSQIVNDFQKGDIAEGYSVSREKKESFPLTVTSAQKNPTAFYLCASSRGPQPQHFGDGTRLSIL.

This chain links TRBV10-3 with TRBJ1-1; D is possibly TRBD1 (5 bases). Trimming took 3 bases from V and 4 from J, leaving 12 bases between them. Germline loops: CDR1 ENHRY, CDR2 SYGVKD. The CDR3 runs 14 residues. CDR3 protein: CAISDSVGGTEAFF. The CDR3 DNA reads as TGTGCCATCAGTGATTCGGTGGGGGGCACTGAAGCTTTCTTT.

This clone has a single count. The chain is built from TRBV6-1 and TRBJ1-1; no clear D. The CDR3 runs to 13 residues. Germline-derived CDR1 and CDR2 are MNHNS and SASEGT. The V gene lost 3 bases and the J gene lost 3 bases, with 8 bases spanning the gap. The CDR3 region has the DNA TGTGCCAGCAGTGATTTCGGGGACACTGAAGCTTTCTTT. Translated: CASSDFGDTEAFF.

The V call is TRBV11-2, the J call TRBJ1-1; D gene unclear. There are 12 residues in the CDR3. Deletions cut 1 base from V and 6 bases from J, with 6 bases between. Per the germline V gene, CDR1 is SGHAT and CDR2 is FQNNGV. CDR3 nucleotide sequence: TGTGCCAGCAGCTTAGGCCGCGCTGAAGCTTTCTTT. Its translation is CASSLGRAEAFF.

This clone was counted a single time. The chain joins TRBV27 to TRBJ2-1; 13 nucleotides agree with TRBD2. This CDR3 contains 16 residues. CDR1 and CDR2 from the germline V gene are MNHEY and SMNVEV (reference sequence). J gave up 10 bases and V 5 bases, and 11 bases lay outside the gene matches. CDR3 residues: CASSPWGLAGPTEQFF. The CDR3 DNA follows: TGTGCCAGCAGTCCGTGGGGACTAGCGGGGCCCACCGAGCAGTTCTTC.